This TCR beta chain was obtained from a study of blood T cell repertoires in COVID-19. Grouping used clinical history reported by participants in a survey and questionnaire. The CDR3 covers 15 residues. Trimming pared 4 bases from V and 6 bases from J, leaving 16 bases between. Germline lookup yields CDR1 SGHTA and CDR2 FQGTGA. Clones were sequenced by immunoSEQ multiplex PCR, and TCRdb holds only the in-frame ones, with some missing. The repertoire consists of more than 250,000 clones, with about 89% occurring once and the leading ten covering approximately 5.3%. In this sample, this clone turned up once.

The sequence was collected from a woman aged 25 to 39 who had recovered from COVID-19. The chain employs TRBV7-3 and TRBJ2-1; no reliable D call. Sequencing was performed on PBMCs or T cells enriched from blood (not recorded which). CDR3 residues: CASSYRDRSSNEQFF. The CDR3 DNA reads TGTGCCAGCAGCTATAGAGATAGATCTTCCAATGAGCAGTTCTTC.